This T cell receptor beta chain was identified in a study of cytomegalovirus exposure and HLA in healthy donors. Findings and limits, study-wide: When presence/absence was analysed, sequencing depth was taken to be roughly uniform across donors. Association of a missense DCLRE1C variant with TCR beta V- and J-gene trimming was reported in a later analysis.

Both 60 Vbeta primers and 13 Jbeta primers went into the PCR. Profiled with immunoSEQ multiplex PCR; TCRdb holds only in-frame clones, not every one. This sample's table reports 180,000 or so clones. Each donor was healthy, and each was a bone marrow donor. The CDR3 extends over 13 amino acids. The germline V gene has CDR1 LNHDA and CDR2 SQIVND (reference sequence). With 6 bases removed from V and 1 base from J, the gap between germline ends came to 10 bases. Concerning this clone: Its specificity is not known.

The sample taken for sequencing was PBMCs. The rearrangement links TRBV19 to TRBJ2-7, with D uncertain. The clonotype originates from a boy aged 10-17 years in good health and CMV-seronegative. The DNA of the CDR3 is TGTGCCAGTAGCGCAGGTTGGTCCTACGAGCAGTACTTC. Translated: CASSAGWSYEQYF.